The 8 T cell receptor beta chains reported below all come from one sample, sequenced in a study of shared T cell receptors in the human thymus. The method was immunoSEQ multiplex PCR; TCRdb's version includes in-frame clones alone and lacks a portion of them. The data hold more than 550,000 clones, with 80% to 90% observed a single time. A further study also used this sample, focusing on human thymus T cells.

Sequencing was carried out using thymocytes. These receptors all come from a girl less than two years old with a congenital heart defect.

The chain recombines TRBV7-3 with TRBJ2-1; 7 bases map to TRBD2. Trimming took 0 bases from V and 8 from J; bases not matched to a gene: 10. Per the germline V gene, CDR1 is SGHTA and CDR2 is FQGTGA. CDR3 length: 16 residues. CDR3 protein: CASSLTGGVSNYEQFF. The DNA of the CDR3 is TGTGCCAGCAGCTTAACGGGGGGGGTGTCTAACTATGAGCAGTTCTTC.

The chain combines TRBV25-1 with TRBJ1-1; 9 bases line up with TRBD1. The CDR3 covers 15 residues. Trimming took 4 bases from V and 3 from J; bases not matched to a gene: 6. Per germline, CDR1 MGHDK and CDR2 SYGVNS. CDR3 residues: CASSGTGEGDTEAFF. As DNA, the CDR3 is TGTGCCAGCAGTGGGACAGGGGAGGGAGACACTGAAGCTTTCTTT.

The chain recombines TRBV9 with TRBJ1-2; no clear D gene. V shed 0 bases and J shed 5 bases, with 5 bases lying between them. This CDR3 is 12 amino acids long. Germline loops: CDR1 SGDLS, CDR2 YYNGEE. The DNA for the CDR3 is TGTGCCAGCAGCGTAGATGCGTATGGCTACACCTTC. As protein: CASSVDAYGYTF.

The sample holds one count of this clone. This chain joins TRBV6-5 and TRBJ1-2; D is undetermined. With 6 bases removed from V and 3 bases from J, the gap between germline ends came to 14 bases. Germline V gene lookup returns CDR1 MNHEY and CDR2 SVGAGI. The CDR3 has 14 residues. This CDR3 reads CASSQDLDDYGYTF. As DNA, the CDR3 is TGTGCCAGCAGCCAGGATCTTGACGACTATGGCTACACCTTC.

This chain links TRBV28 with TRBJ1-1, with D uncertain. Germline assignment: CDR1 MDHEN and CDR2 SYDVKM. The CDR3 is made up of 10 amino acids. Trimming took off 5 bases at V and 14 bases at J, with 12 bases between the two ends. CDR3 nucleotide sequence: TGTGCCAGCAGTCGGCGGGATAGGTTCTTT. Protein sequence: CASSRRDRFF.

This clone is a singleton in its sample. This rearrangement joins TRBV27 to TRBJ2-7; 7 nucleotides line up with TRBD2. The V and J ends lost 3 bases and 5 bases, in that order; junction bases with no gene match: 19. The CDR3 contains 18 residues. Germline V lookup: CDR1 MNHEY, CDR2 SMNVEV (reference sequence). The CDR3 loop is CASSLALGGGGGVHEQYF. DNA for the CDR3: TGTGCCAGCAGTTTGGCCCTCGGGGGTGGGGGGGGAGTTCACGAGCAGTACTTC.

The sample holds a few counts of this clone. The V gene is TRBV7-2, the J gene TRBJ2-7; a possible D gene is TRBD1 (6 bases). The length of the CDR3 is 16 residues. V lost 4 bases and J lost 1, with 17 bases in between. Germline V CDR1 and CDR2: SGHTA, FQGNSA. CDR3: CASSSPGRGPSYEQYF. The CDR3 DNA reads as TGTGCCAGCAGCTCCCCGGGCAGGGGACCTTCCTACGAGCAGTACTTC.

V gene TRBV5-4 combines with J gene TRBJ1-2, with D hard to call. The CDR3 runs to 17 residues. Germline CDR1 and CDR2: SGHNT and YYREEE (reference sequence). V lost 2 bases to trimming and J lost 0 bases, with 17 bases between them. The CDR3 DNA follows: TGTGCCAGCAGCTTCCTTGTCGTGGCAGATACTAACTATGGCTACACCTTC. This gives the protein CASSFLVVADTNYGYTF.